The text below deals with one T cell receptor (beta chain). The sample belongs to a study of blood T cell repertoires in COVID-19. Overall study context: Donors in the United States, Italy and Spain gave samples during acute or convalescent COVID-19. In each case, the material was cDNA or gDNA derived from T cells, B-cell-depleted T cells, or PBMCs.

From germline, CDR1 is MDHEN and CDR2 SYDVKM. The V end lost 1 base, the J end lost 4 bases, and 7 bases lay between the germline ends. The CDR3 covers 14 residues. Authors' methods: Reference gene primers were amplified, and this amplification served to estimate nucleated cell counts. TCRdb's table, derived via immunoSEQ multiplex PCR, lists solely in-frame clones and lacks some. V, J and clone size derive from that table, while D and trimming were established from the DNA sequence. The sample carries some 150,000 clones, over 75% recorded once. The V call is TRBV28, the J call TRBJ2-2; the D gene is possibly TRBD2 (6 bases). The sample was peripheral blood. This TCR was recovered from a woman in her thirties or forties with acute or convalescent COVID-19. CDR3 sequence: CASSLSGGTGELFF. The CDR3 nucleotides are TGTGCCAGCAGTTTATCCGGGGGCACCGGGGAGCTGTTTTTT.